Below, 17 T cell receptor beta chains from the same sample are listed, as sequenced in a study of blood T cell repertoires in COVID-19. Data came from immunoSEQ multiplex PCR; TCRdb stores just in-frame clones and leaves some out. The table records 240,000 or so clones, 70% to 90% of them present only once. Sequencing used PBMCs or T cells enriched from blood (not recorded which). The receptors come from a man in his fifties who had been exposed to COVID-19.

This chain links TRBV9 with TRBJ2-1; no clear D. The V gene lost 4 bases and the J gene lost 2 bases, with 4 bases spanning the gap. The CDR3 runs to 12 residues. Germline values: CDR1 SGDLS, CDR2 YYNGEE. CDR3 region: CASSLTYNEQFF. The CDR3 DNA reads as TGTGCCAGCAGCCTAACCTACAATGAGCAGTTCTTC. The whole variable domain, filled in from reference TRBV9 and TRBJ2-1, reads DSGVTQTPKHLITATGQRVTLRCSPRSGDLSVYWYQQSLDQGLQFLIQYYNGEERAKGNILERFSAQQFPDLHSELNLSSLELGDSALYFCASSLTYNEQFFGPGTRLTVL.

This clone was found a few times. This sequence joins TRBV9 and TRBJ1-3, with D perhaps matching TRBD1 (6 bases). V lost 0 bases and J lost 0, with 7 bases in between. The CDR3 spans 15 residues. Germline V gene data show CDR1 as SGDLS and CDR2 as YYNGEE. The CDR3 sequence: CASSVGGRSGNTIYF. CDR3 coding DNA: TGTGCCAGCAGCGTAGGGGGGCGCTCTGGAAACACCATATATTTT.

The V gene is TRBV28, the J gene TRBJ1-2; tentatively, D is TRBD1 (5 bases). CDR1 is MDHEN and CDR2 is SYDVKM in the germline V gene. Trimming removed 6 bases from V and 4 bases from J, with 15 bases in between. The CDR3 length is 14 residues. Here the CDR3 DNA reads TGTGCCAGCAGGCCGCGGGGACGGGGCTATGGCTACACCTTC. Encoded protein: CASRPRGRGYGYTF.

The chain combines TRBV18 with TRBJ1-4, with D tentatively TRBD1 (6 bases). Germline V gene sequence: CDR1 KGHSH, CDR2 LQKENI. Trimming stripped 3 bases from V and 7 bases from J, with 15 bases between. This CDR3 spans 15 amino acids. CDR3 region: CASSPEGGLGEKLFF. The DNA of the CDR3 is TGTGCCAGCTCACCGGAGGGGGGGCTCGGTGAAAAACTGTTTTTT.

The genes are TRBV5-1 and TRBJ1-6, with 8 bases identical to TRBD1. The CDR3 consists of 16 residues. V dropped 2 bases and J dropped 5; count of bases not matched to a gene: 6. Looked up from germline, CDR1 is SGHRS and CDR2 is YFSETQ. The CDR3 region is CASSLIGQGDNSPLHF. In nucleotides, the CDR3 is TGCGCCAGCAGCTTAATAGGACAGGGAGATAATTCACCCCTCCACTTT.

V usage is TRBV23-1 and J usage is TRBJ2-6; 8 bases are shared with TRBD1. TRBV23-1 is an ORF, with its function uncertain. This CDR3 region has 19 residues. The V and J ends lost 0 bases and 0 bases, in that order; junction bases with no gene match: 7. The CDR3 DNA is TGCGCCAGCAGTCAATCCTGGGACAGGAATAGCTCTGGGGCCAACGTCCTGACTTTC. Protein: CASSQSWDRNSSGANVLTF.

The CDR3 sequence is CASSLDAGGRYGYTF. CDR3 sequence (DNA): TGTGCCAGCAGCTTAGATGCGGGGGGCCGTTATGGCTACACCTTC. The chain is built from TRBV11-3 and TRBJ1-2, with D possibly being TRBD1 (6 bases). V dropped 0 bases and J dropped 5 bases, with 13 bases sitting between them. Per germline, CDR1 SGHNT and CDR2 YENEEA. The CDR3 sequence is 15 residues long.

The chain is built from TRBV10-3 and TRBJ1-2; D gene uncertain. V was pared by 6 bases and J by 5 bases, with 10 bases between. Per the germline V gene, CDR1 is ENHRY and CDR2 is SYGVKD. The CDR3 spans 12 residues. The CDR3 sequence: CAIRPRGYGYTF. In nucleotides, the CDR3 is TGTGCCATCAGGCCGAGAGGATATGGCTACACCTTC.

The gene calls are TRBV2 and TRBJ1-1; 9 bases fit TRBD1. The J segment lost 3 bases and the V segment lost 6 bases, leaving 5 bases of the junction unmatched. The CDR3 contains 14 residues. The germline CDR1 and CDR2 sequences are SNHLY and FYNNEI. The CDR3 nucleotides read TGTGCCAGCAGCGGGACAGGGAGCGACACTGAAGCTTTCTTT. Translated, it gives CASSGTGSDTEAFF.

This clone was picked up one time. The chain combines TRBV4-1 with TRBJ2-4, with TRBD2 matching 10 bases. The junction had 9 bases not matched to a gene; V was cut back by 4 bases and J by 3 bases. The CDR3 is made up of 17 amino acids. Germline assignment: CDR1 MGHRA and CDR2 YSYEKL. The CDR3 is CASSLFSSGRGKNIQYF. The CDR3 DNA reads TGCGCCAGCAGCCTCTTCTCTAGCGGGAGAGGCAAAAACATTCAGTACTTC.

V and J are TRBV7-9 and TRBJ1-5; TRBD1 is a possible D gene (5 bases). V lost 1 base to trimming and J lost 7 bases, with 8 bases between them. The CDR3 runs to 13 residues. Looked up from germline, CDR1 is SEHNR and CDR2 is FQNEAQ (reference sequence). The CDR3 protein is CASSLVEGQPQHF. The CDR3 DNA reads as TGTGCCAGCAGCTTAGTGGAGGGGCAGCCCCAGCATTTT.

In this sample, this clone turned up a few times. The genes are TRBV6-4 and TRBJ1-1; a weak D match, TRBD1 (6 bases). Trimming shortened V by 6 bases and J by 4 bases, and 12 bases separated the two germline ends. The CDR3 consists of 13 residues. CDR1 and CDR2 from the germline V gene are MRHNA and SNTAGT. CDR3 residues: CASRATGFTEAFF. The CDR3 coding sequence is TGTGCCAGCAGAGCAACAGGGTTCACTGAAGCTTTCTTT.

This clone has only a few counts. The CDR3 sequence is CAISESGQKDGYTF. CDR3 sequence (DNA): TGTGCCATCAGTGAGTCGGGACAGAAGGATGGCTACACCTTC. This rearrangement joins TRBV10-3 to TRBJ1-2; 7 bases are a match to TRBD1. V dropped 0 bases and J dropped 6; count of bases not matched to a gene: 4. The germline CDR1 and CDR2 sequences are ENHRY and SYGVKD. This CDR3 is 14 amino acids long.

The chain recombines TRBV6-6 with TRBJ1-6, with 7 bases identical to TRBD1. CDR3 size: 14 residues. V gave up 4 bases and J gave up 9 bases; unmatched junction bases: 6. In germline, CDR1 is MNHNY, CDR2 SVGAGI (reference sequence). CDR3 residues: CASSWETGLSPLHF. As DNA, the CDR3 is TGTGCCAGCAGTTGGGAGACAGGGCTTTCACCCCTCCACTTT.

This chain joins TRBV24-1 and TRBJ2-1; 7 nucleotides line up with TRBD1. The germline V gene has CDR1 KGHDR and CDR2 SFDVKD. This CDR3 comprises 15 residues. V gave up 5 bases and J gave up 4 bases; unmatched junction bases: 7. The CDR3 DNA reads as TGTGCCACCAGTGCCTTCAAGGGACAGTACAATGAGCAGTTCTTC. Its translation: CATSAFKGQYNEQFF.

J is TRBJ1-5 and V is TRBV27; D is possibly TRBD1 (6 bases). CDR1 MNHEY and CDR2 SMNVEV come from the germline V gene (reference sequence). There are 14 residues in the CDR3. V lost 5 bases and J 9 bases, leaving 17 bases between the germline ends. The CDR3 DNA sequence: TGTGCCAGCAGTCAAATACAGGGCGGGGGGCCCCAGCATTTT. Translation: CASSQIQGGGPQHF.

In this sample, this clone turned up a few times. The CDR3 spells CASGLRGGAGRAFF. The CDR3 coding sequence is TGTGCTAGTGGTTTGAGGGGTGGGGCAGGACGAGCTTTCTTT. The V call is TRBV12-5, the J call TRBJ1-1, with D maybe TRBD1 (5 bases). CDR1 is LGHNT, CDR2 FRNRAP, per germline. V lost 2 bases and J 10 bases, leaving 17 bases between the germline ends. This CDR3 has 14 amino acids.